The entry below gives a single TCR beta chain sequence along with its context. Its antigen remains unknown. This entry is derived from a study of blood T cells in healthy people across ages. General observations from the study: Total diversity from one million sequenced T cells was likely underestimated. Older age went with lower TCR beta diversity per million T cells, in a roughly linear way.

The total RNA that was extracted per sample amounted to at least 5 micrograms. For the second PCR, which ran for 7 to 11 cycles, a sample-barcoded 5' primer and a J-beta primer mix were used. A template-switch adaptor containing 12 random nucleotides labeled each cDNA molecule. TCRdb called the 5' RACE reads again in MiXCR, with one record for every CDR3 protein. Counted here are approximately 1.5 million distinct CDR3 sequences, approximately 42% occurring once; the ten biggest clones make up more than 4%. The CDR3 contains 15 residues. Germline V gives CDR1 SEHNR, CDR2 FQNEAQ (reference sequence). Sequenced material: blood. The chain has TRBV7-9 and TRBJ2-1, with TRBD1 matching 7 bases. The J call may be in error: the DNA end matches TRBJ2-7 better. This TCR derives from a woman aged 18 to 35 in good health. CDR3 nucleotides: TGTGCCAGCAGCTCTCACAGGGGAACCTACTATGAGCAGTACTTC. Translated: CASSSHRGTYYEQYF.